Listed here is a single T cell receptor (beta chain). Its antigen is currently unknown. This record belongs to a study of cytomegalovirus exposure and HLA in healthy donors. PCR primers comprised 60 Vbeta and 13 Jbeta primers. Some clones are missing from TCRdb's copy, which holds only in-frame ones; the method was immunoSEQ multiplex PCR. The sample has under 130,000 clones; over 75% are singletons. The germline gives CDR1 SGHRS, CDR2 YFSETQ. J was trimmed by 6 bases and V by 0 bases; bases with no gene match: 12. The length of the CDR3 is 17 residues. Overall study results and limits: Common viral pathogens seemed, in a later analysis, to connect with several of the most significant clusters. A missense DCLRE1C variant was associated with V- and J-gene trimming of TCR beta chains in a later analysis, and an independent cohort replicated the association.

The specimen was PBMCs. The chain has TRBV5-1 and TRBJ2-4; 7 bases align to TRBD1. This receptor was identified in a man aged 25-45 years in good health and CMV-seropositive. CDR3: CASSLDRGVSGGNIQYF. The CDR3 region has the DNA TGCGCCAGCAGCTTGGACAGGGGCGTAAGTGGCGGAAACATTCAGTACTTC.